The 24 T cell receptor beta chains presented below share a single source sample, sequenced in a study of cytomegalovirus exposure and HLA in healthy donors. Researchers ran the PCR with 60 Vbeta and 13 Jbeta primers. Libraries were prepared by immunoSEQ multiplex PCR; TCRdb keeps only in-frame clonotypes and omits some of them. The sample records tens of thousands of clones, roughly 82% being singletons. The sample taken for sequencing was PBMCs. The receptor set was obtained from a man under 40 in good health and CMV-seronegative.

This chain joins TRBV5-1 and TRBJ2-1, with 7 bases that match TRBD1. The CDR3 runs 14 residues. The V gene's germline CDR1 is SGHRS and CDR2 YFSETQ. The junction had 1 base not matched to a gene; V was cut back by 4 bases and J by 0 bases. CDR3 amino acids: CASSGDSSYNEQFF. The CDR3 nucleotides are TGCGCCAGCAGCGGGGACAGCTCCTACAATGAGCAGTTCTTC.

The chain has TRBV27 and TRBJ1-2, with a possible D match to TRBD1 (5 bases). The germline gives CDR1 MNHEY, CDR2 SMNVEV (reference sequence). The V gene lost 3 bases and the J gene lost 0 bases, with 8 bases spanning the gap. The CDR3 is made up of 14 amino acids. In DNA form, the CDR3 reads TGTGCCAGCAGTTTGGGGACTGCTAACTATGGCTACACCTTC. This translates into CASSLGTANYGYTF.

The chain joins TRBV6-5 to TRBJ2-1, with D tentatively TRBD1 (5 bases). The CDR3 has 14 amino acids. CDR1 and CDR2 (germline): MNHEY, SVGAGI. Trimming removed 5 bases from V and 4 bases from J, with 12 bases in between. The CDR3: CASSLLPGYNEQFF. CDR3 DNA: TGTGCCAGCAGTCTACTCCCAGGGTACAATGAGCAGTTCTTC.

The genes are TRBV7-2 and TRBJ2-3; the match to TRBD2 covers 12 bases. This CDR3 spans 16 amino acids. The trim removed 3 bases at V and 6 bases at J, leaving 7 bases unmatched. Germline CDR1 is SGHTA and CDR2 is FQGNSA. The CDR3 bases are TGTGCCAGCAGCTTCCCTAGCGGGGGGGCCAGGGATACGCAGTATTTT. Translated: CASSFPSGGARDTQYF.

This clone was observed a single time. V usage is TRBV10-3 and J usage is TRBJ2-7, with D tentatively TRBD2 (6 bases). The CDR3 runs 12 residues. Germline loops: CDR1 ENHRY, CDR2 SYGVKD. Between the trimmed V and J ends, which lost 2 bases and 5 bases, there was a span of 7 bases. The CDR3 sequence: CAISEGGNEQYF. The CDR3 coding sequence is TGTGCCATCAGTGAGGGGGGGAACGAGCAGTACTTC.

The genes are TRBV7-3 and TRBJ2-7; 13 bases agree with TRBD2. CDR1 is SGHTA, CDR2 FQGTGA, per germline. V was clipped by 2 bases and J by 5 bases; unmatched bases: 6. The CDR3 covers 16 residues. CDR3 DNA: TGTGCCAGCAGCTTAGGCGGGACTAGCGGGGCGGACGAGCAGTACTTC. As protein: CASSLGGTSGADEQYF.

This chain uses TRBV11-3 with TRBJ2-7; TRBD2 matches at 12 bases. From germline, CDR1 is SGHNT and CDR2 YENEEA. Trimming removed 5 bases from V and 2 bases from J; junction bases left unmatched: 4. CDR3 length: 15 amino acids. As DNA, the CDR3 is TGTGCCAGCAGCCAAGGACTAGCGGGAACCTACGAGCAGTACTTC. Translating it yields CASSQGLAGTYEQYF. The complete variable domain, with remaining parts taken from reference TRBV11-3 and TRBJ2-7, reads EAGVVQSPRYKIIEKKQPVAFWCNPISGHNTLYWYLQNLGQGPELLIRYENEEAVDDSQLPKDRFSAERLKGVDSTLKIQPAELGDSAVYLCASSQGLAGTYEQYFGPGTRLTVT.

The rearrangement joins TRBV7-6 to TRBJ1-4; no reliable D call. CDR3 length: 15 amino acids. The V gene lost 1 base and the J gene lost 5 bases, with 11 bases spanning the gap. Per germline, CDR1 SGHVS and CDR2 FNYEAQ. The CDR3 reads CASSLDTGLNEKLFF. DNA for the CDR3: TGTGCCAGCAGCTTAGATACGGGGTTAAATGAAAAACTGTTTTTT.

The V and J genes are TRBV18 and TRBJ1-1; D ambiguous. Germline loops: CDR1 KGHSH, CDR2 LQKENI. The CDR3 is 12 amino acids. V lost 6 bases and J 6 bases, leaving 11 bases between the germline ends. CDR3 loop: CASSPLTSEAFF. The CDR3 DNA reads TGTGCCAGCTCCCCATTGACATCTGAAGCTTTCTTT. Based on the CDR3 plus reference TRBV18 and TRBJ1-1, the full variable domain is NAGVMQNPRHLVRRRGQEARLRCSPMKGHSHVYWYRQLPEEGLKFMVYLQKENIIDESGMPKERFSAEFPKEGPSILRIQQVVRGDSAAYFCASSPLTSEAFFGQGTRLTVV.

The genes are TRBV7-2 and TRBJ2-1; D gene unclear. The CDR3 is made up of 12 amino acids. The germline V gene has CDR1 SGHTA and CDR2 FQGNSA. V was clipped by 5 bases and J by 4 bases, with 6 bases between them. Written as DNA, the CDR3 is TGTGCCAGCAGCCAGAAATACAATGAGCAGTTCTTC. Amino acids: CASSQKYNEQFF.

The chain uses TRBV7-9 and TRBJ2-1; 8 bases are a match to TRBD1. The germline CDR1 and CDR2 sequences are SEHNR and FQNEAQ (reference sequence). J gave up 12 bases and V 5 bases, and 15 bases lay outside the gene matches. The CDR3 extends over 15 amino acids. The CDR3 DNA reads TGTGCCAGCAGCCCTAACGACAGGGGCGAGGTTGGGCAGTTCTTC. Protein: CASSPNDRGEVGQFF.

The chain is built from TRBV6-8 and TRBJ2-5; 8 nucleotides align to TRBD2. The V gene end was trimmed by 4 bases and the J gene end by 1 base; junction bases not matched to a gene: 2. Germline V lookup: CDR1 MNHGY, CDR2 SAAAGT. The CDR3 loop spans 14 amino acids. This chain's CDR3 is CASSSGGTQETQYF. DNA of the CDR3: TGTGCCAGCAGTTCGGGAGGGACCCAAGAGACCCAGTACTTC.

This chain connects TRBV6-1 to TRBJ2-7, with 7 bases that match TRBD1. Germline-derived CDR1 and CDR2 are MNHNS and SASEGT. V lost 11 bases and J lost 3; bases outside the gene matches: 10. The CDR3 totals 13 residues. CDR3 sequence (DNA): TGTGCCGCGACGGGACAGACAAACTACGAGCAGTACTTC. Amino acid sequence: CAATGQTNYEQYF.

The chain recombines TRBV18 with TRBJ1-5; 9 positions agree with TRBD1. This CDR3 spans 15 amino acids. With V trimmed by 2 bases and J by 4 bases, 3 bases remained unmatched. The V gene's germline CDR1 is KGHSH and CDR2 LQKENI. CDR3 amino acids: CASSPSDRGNQPQHF. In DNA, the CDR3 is TGTGCCAGCTCACCATCGGACAGGGGAAATCAGCCCCAGCATTTT.

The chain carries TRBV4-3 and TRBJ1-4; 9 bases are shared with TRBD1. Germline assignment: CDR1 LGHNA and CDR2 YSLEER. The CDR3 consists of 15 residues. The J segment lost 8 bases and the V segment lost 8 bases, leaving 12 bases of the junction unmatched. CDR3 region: CASGAPGQGKEKLFF. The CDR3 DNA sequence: TGCGCCAGCGGCGCGCCCGGACAGGGGAAAGAAAAACTGTTTTTT.

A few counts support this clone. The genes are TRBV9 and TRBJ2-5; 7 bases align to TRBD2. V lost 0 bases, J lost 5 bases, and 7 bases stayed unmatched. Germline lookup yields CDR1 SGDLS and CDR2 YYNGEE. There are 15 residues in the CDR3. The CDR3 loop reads CASSVAPGAGETQYF. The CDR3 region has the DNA TGTGCCAGCAGCGTAGCACCGGGAGCGGGGGAGACCCAGTACTTC.

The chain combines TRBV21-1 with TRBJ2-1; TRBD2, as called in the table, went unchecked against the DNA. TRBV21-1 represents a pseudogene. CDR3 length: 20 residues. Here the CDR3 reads CASSGRPGLVGLSPANEQFF. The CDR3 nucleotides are TGTGCCAGCAGCGGTCGGCCGGGACTAGTGGGACTGAGCCCCGCCAATGAGCAGTTCTTC.

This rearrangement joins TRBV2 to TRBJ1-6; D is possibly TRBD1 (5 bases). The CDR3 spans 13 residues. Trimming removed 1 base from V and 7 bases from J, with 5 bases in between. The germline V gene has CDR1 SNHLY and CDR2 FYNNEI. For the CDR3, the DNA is TGTGCCAGCAGTGAAGAGGGGAATTCACCCCTCCACTTT. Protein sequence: CASSEEGNSPLHF.

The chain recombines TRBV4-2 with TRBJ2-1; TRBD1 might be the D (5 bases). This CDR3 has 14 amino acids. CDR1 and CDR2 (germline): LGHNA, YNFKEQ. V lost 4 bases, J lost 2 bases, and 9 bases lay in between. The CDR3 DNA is TGTGCCAGCAGCCTCGACAGAGCCTACAATGAGCAGTTCTTC. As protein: CASSLDRAYNEQFF.

The CDR3, as DNA: TGTGCCAGCAGCCCGGACAGGTTCCATAGCACAGATACGCAGTATTTT. Translating it yields CASSPDRFHSTDTQYF. V and J are TRBV28 and TRBJ2-3, with 7 nucleotides matching TRBD1. The CDR3 spans 16 residues. With V trimmed by 6 bases and J by 0 bases, 9 bases remained unmatched. CDR1 is MDHEN and CDR2 is SYDVKM in the germline V gene.

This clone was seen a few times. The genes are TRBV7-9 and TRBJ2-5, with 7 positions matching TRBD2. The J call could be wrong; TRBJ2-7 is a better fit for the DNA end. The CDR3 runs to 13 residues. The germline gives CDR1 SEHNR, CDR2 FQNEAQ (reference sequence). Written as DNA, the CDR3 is TGTGCCAGCAGCTTGGGGGGGATGGACGAGCAGTACTTC. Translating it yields CASSLGGMDEQYF.

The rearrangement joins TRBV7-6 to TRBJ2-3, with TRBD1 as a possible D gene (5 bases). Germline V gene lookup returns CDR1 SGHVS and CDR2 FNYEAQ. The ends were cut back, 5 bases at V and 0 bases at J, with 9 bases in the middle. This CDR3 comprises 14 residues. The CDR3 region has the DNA TGTGCCAGCAGCCTAGGGGCTAGCACAGATACGCAGTATTTT. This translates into CASSLGASTDTQYF.

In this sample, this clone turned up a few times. CDR3 amino acids: CASSPLGQGFDEQFF. CDR3 sequence (DNA): TGTGCCAGCAGTCCGTTGGGACAGGGATTTGATGAGCAGTTCTTC. The chain is built from TRBV4-2 and TRBJ2-1; 9 positions agree with TRBD1. Losses at the gene ends were 6 bases for V and 8 bases for J; bases not matched to a gene: 11. The V gene's germline CDR1 is LGHNA and CDR2 YNFKEQ. The length of the CDR3 is 15 residues.

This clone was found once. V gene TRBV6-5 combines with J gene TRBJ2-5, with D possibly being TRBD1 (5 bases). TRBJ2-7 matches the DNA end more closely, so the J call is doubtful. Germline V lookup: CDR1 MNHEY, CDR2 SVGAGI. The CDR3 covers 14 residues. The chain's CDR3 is CASSYARDSYEQYF. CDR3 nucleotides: TGTGCCAGCAGTTACGCCAGGGACTCCTACGAGCAGTACTTC.